This TCR beta chain derives from a study of blood T cell repertoires in COVID-19. Profiling relied on immunoSEQ multiplex PCR, and the TCRdb table lists in-frame clones only, not all of them. This sample has almost 500,000 clones, with approximately 90% found just once. The CDR3 loop spans 15 amino acids. Germline assignment: CDR1 SEHNR and CDR2 FQNEAQ (reference sequence). Germline trimming cut 5 bases from V and 5 bases from J; bases unmatched to any gene: 5. Sequenced input: PBMCs or T cells enriched from blood (not recorded which). This chain joins TRBV7-9 and TRBJ2-2; 10 nucleotides agree with TRBD1. The receptor's source is a woman aged 60-75 years who had recovered from COVID-19. The CDR3 reads CASSVRTGGTGELFF. As DNA, the CDR3 is TGTGCCAGCAGCGTACGGACAGGGGGAACCGGGGAGCTGTTTTTT.